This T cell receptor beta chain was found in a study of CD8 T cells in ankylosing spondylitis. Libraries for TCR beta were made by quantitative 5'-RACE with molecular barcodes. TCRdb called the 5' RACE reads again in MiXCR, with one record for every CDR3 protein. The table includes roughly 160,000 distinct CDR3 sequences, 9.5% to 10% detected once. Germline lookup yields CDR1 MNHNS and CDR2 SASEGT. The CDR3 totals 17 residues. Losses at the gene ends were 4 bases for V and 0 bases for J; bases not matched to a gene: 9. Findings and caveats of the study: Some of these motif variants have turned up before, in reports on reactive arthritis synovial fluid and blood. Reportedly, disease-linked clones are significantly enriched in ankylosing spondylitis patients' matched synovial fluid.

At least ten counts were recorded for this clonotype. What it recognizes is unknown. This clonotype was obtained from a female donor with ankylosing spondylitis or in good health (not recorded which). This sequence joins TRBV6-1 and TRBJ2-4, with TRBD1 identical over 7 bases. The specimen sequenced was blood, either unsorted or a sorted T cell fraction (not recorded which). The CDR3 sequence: CASSVHRGRLAKNIQYF. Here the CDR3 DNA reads TGTGCCAGCAGTGTTCACAGGGGAAGGCTAGCCAAAAACATTCAGTACTTC.